Each of the 11 T cell receptor beta chains below was sequenced from the same sample in a study of blood T cell repertoires in COVID-19. Generated by immunoSEQ multiplex PCR, the TCRdb table keeps only in-frame clones and is missing some. Here the sample spans roughly 140,000 clones, 80% to 90% being singletons. Sample: peripheral blood. The receptors derive from a human donor in a cohort sampled during active COVID-19.

The rearrangement joins TRBV5-1 to TRBJ1-4; D is undetermined. With 0 bases removed from V and 6 bases from J, the gap between germline ends came to 9 bases. CDR3 size: 14 residues. The germline CDR1 and CDR2 sequences are SGHRS and YFSETQ. Here the CDR3 reads CASSLGLEDEKLFF. Here the CDR3 DNA reads TGCGCCAGCAGCTTGGGGTTGGAGGATGAAAAACTGTTTTTT.

V usage is TRBV19 and J usage is TRBJ2-7; no clear D. CDR3 size: 14 residues. Looked up from germline, CDR1 is LNHDA and CDR2 is SQIVND (reference sequence). V was pared by 6 bases and J by 2 bases, with 14 bases between. The DNA of the CDR3 is TGTGCCAGTAGCCCCGCCGACAAGACCTACGAGCAGTACTTC. Translation gives CASSPADKTYEQYF.

V and J are TRBV30 and TRBJ2-7, with D possibly matching TRBD2 (6 bases). The CDR3 has 16 amino acids. V was pared by 0 bases and J by 3 bases, with 18 bases between. Germline CDR1 GTSNPN, CDR2 SVGIG (reference sequence). DNA of the CDR3: TGTGCCTGGAGTGTGGGGGGATCCTTGCTTTTCTACGAGCAGTACTTC. Translation gives CAWSVGGSLLFYEQYF. Combining the CDR3 with reference TRBV30 and TRBJ2-7 gives the whole variable domain SQTIHQWPATLVQPVGSPLSLECTVEGTSNPNLYWYRQAAGRGLQLLFYSVGIGQISSEVPQNLSASRPQDRQFILSSKKLLLSDSGFYLCAWSVGGSLLFYEQYFGPGTRLTVT.

This clone was counted a single time. The chain uses TRBV6-5 and TRBJ1-6, with D possibly matching TRBD1 (5 bases). The V gene's germline CDR1 is MNHEY and CDR2 SVGAGI. CDR3 length equals 16 residues. Trimming took 0 bases from V and 7 from J, leaving 13 bases between them. This CDR3 is CASSYSSLGQNSPLHF. The CDR3 bases are TGTGCCAGCAGTTACTCGAGTCTCGGACAAAATTCACCCCTCCACTTT.

This sequence joins TRBV11-3 and TRBJ2-4, with 8 bases matching TRBD2. There are 15 residues in the CDR3. Germline CDR1 is SGHNT and CDR2 is YENEEA. Trimming at V came to 0 bases and at J to 9 bases, leaving 7 bases not matched to a gene. The CDR3 DNA is TGTGCCAGCAGCTTAGACTCCGGGGGGGTGTCCATTCAGTACTTC. Encoded protein: CASSLDSGGVSIQYF.

This clone was counted a few times. The chain employs TRBV11-3 and TRBJ2-1, with 9 bases aligning to TRBD2. Germline trimming cut 0 bases from V and 7 bases from J; bases unmatched to any gene: 13. Germline lookup yields CDR1 SGHNT and CDR2 YENEEA. The CDR3 runs 18 residues. CDR3 coding DNA: TGTGCCAGCAGCTTAGACACGTCGGGCGGGGGGGCCAGAAATGAGCAGTTCTTC. Protein sequence: CASSLDTSGGGARNEQFF.

This clone was recorded a few times. The chain combines TRBV11-2 with TRBJ1-1, with D hard to call. The ends were cut back, 3 bases at V and 1 base at J, with 6 bases in the middle. The CDR3 is made up of 13 amino acids. Germline-derived CDR1 and CDR2 are SGHAT and FQNNGV. The CDR3 DNA reads as TGTGCCAGCAGCTTGAGGCAGAACACTGAAGCTTTCTTT. Residues: CASSLRQNTEAFF.

This sequence joins TRBV7-8 and TRBJ1-2; 7 bases match TRBD1. Losses at the gene ends were 5 bases for V and 3 bases for J; bases not matched to a gene: 6. Germline loops: CDR1 SGHVS, CDR2 FQNEAQ. The CDR3 runs to 14 residues. The CDR3 protein is CASSLRDSDYGYTF. The DNA for the CDR3 is TGTGCCAGCAGCCTACGGGACAGTGACTATGGCTACACCTTC.

This chain uses TRBV19 with TRBJ2-5, with TRBD2 matching over 16 bases. From germline, CDR1 is LNHDA and CDR2 SQIVND (reference sequence). The CDR3 totals 17 residues. J was trimmed by 5 bases and V by 5 bases; bases with no gene match: 8. CDR3 DNA sequence: TGTGCCAGTAGTCCCCGAGGGACTAGCGGGGGGGCTGAGACCCAGTACTTC. This gives the protein CASSPRGTSGGAETQYF.

This chain joins TRBV3-1 (or the pseudogene TRBV3-2) and TRBJ1-1, with 7 bases matching TRBD1. The CDR3 covers 14 residues. V trimming: 0 bases; J trimming: 7 bases; junction bases outside the gene matches: 5. Germline values: CDR1 LGHDT, CDR2 YNNKEL (reference sequence). As DNA, the CDR3 is TGTGCCAGCAGCCAAGATAACAGGGGAGTTGAAGCTTTCTTT. This gives the protein CASSQDNRGVEAFF.

This sequence joins TRBV3-1 (or the pseudogene TRBV3-2) and TRBJ1-6; maybe TRBD1 (6 bases). Germline V gives CDR1 LGHDT, CDR2 YNNKEL (reference sequence). V lost 5 bases and J 7 bases, leaving 9 bases between the germline ends. The CDR3 is 13 residues long. The CDR3 sequence: CASSLTGNSPLHF. As DNA, the CDR3 is TGTGCCAGCAGCTTAACAGGGAATTCACCCCTCCACTTT.